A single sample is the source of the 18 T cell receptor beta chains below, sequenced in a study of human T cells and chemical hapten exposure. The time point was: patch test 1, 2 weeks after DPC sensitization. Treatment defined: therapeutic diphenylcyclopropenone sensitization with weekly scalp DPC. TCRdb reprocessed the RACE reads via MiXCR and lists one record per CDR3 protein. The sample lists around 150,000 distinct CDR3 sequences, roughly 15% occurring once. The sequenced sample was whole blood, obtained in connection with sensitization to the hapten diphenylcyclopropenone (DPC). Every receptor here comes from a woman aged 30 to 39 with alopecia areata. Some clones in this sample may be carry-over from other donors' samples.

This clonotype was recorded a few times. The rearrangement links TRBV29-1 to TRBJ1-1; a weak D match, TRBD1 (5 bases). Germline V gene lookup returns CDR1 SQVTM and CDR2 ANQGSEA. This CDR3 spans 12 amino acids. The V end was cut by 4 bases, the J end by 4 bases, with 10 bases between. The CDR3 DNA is TGCAGCGTTGTAATCGGGGCCACTGAAGCTTTCTTT. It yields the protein CSVVIGATEAFF.

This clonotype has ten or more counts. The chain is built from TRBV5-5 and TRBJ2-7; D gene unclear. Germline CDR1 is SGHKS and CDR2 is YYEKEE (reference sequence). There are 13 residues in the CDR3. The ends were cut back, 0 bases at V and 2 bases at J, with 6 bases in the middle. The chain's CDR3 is CASSLGGPYEQYF. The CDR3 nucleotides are TGTGCCAGCAGCTTGGGTGGGCCCTACGAGCAGTACTTC.

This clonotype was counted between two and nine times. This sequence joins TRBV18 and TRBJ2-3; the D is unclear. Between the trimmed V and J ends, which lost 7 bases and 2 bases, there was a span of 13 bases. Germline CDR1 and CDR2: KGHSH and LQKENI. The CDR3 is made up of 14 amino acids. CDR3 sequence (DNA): TGTGCCAGCTTCGGAGATCCCCTCACAGATACGCAGTATTTT. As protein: CASFGDPLTDTQYF.

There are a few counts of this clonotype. The CDR3 DNA sequence: TGTGCCAGCAGCGTATCTGGAGGTGCAGATACGCAGTATTTT. This encodes CASSVSGGADTQYF. The chain carries TRBV9 and TRBJ2-3, with D tentatively TRBD2 (5 bases). Germline loops: CDR1 SGDLS, CDR2 YYNGEE. The length of the CDR3 is 14 residues. V was clipped by 1 base and J by 4 bases, with 10 bases between them.

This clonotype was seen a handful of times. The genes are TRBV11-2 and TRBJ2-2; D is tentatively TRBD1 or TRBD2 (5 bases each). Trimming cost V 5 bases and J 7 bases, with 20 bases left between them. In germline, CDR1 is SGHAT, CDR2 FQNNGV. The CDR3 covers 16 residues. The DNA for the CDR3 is TGTGCCAGCAGCCCCCCAGAGGGACCTCGAAACGGGGAGCTGTTTTTT. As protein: CASSPPEGPRNGELFF.

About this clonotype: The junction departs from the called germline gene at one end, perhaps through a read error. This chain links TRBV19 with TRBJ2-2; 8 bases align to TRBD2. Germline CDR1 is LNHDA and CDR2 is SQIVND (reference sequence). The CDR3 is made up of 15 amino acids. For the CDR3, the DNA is TGTGCCAGTAGAATAGCGAAGCGGGAGACCGGGGAGCTGTTTTTT. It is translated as CASRIAKRETGELFF.

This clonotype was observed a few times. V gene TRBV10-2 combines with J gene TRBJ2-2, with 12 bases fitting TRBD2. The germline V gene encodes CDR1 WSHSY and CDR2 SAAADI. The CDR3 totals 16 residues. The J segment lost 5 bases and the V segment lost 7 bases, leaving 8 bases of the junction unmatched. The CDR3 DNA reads TGCGCCAGCATCCCATCTAGCGGGAGGGGGACCGGGGAGCTGTTTTTT. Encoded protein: CASIPSSGRGTGELFF.

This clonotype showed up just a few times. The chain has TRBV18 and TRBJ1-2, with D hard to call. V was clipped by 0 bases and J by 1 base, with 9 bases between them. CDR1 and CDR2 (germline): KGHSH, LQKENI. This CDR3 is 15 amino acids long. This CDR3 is CASSPPLRSNYGYTF. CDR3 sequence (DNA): TGTGCCAGCTCACCACCTCTCCGGAGTAACTATGGCTACACCTTC.

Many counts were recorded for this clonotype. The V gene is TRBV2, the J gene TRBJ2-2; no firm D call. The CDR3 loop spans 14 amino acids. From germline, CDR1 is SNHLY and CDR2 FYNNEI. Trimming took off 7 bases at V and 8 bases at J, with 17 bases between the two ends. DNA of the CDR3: TGTGCCAGCAAAGGCACCGACCGGGCTGGGGAGCTGTTTTTT. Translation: CASKGTDRAGELFF. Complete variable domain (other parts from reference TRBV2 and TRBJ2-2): EPEVTQTPSHQVTQMGQEVILRCVPISNHLYFYWYRQILGQKVEFLVSFYNNEISEKSEIFDDQFSVERPDGSNFTLKIRSTKLEDSAMYFCASKGTDRAGELFFGEGSRLTVL.

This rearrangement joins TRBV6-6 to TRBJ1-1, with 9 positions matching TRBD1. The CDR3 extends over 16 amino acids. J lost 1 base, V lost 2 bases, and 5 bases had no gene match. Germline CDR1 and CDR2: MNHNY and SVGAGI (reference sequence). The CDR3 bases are TGTGCCAGCAGTTACCGACAGGGGGTGGAGAACACTGAAGCTTTCTTT. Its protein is CASSYRQGVENTEAFF.

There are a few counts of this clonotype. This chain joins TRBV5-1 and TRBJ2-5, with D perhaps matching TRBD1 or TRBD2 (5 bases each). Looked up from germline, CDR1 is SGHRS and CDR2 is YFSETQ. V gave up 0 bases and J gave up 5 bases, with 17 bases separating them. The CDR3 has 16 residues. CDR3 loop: CASSLEGTRLGETQYF. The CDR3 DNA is TGCGCCAGCAGCTTGGAAGGGACCCGCCTAGGGGAGACCCAGTACTTC.

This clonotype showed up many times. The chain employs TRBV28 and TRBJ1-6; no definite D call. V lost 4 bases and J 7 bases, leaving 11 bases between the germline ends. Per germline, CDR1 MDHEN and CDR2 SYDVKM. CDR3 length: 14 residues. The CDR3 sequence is CASSSSAQNSPLHF. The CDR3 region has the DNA TGTGCCAGCAGTTCAAGTGCCCAGAATTCACCCCTCCACTTT.

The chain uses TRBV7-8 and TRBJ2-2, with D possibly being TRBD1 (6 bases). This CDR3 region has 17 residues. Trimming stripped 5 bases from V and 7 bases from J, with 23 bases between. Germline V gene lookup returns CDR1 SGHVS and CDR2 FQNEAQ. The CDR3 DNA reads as TGTGCCAGCAGCCCGAATCGCCCCCGGACAGTCCACGGGGAGCTGTTTTTT. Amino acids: CASSPNRPRTVHGELFF.

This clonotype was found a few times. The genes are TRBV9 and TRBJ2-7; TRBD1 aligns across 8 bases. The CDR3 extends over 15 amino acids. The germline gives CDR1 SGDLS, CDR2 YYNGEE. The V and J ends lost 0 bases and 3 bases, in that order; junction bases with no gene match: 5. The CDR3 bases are TGTGCCAGCAGCGTAGGGGGGACAGGACGCTACGAGCAGTACTTC. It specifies CASSVGGTGRYEQYF.

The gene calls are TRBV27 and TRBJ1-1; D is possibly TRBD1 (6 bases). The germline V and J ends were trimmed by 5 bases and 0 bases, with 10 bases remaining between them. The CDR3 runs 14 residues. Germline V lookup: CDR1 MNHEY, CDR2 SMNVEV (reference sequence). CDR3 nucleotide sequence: TGTGCCAGCAGTGGGACATTTCTGAACACTGAAGCTTTCTTT. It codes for CASSGTFLNTEAFF.

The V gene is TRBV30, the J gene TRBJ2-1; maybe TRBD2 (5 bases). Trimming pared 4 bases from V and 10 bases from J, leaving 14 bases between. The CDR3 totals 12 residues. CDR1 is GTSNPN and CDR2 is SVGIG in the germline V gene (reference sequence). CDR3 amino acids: CAWNLGLSEQFF. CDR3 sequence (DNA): TGTGCCTGGAACCTCGGACTTAGCGAGCAGTTCTTC.

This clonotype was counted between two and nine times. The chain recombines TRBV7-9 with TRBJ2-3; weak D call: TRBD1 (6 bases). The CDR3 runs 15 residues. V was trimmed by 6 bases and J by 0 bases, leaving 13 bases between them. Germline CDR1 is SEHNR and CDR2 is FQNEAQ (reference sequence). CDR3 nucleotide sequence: TGTGCCAGCAGGGTCGGGACAAGTAGCACAGATACGCAGTATTTT. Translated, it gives CASRVGTSSTDTQYF.

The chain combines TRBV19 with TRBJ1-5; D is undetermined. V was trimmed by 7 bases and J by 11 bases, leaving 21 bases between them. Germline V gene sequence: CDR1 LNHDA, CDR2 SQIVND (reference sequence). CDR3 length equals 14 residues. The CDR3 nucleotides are TGTGCCAGTACCCCTGACCGACACCTGATAGCCCAGCATTTT. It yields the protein CASTPDRHLIAQHF.